These 22 T cell receptor beta chains originate from one sample sequenced in a study of response to subunit inactivated influenza vaccine. TCRdb re-analysed the RT-PCR reads in MiXCR, keeping a single row per CDR3 protein. The sample shows approximately 230,000 distinct CDR3 sequences, 10% to 15% of them seen only once. This material consisted of non-naive T cells sorted from PBMCs, taken 14 days before vaccination. These receptors were collected from a man aged 50-60 years who received an inactivated influenza vaccine.

The chain is built from TRBV10-3 and TRBJ2-5; the D gene is possibly TRBD2 (6 bases). CDR3 size: 13 residues. CDR1 is ENHRY, CDR2 SYGVKD, per germline. V dropped 11 bases and J dropped 4 bases, with 17 bases sitting between them. The CDR3: CAVLPMGGETQYF. The CDR3 DNA reads TGTGCCGTCCTCCCGATGGGGGGAGAGACCCAGTACTTC.

This chain connects TRBV4-3 to TRBJ1-4; weak D call: TRBD1 (6 bases). CDR1 is LGHNA, CDR2 YSLEER, per germline. The CDR3 runs to 15 residues. V lost 3 bases and J lost 13, with 21 bases in between. The CDR3 nucleotides are TGCGCCAGCAGCCAGGGGCGGGGGCGAAAGGGAAGACTGTTTTTT. This translates into CASSQGRGRKGRLFF.

The sample holds a few counts of this clonotype. V is TRBV10-3 and J is TRBJ1-1, with D possibly TRBD1 on 6 matching bases. V dropped 0 bases and J dropped 1 base, with 12 bases sitting between them. Looked up from germline, CDR1 is ENHRY and CDR2 is SYGVKD. The CDR3 consists of 16 residues. The CDR3 bases are TGTGCCATCAGTGAGTCAAAAGGGGGTAGGAACACTGAAGCTTTCTTT. Translated: CAISESKGGRNTEAFF.

This clonotype was counted only a few times. J is TRBJ1-2 and V is TRBV20-1; a possible D gene is TRBD1 (6 bases). The CDR3 is 15 residues long. Trimming took off 6 bases at V and 0 bases at J, with 17 bases between the two ends. Germline values: CDR1 DFQATT, CDR2 SNEGSKA (reference sequence). The CDR3 sequence: CSATGPGGSNYGYTF. CDR3 bases: TGCAGTGCCACAGGGCCAGGAGGATCTAACTATGGCTACACCTTC.

In nucleotides, the CDR3 is TGTGCCACCAGTCCCGGGACAGGGGGCACAGATACGCAGTATTTT. It translates to CATSPGTGGTDTQYF. The genes are TRBV24-1 and TRBJ2-3; TRBD1 aligns across 10 bases. The CDR3 has 15 amino acids. Trimming removed 6 bases from V and 1 base from J; junction bases left unmatched: 3. Germline-derived CDR1 and CDR2 are KGHDR and SFDVKD.

This clonotype was seen at least ten times. The chain carries TRBV5-1 and TRBJ2-2; D may be TRBD1 (5 bases). The germline V and J ends were trimmed by 5 bases and 1 base, with 15 bases remaining between them. Germline values: CDR1 SGHRS, CDR2 YFSETQ. This CDR3 region has 16 residues. Here the CDR3 DNA reads TGCGCCAGCAGTCCCACTATTACAGGGAACACCGGGGAGCTGTTTTTT. Its protein product is CASSPTITGNTGELFF.

V usage is TRBV6-1 and J usage is TRBJ1-5; D gene uncertain. In germline, CDR1 is MNHNS, CDR2 SASEGT. With 0 bases removed from V and 2 bases from J, the gap between germline ends came to 8 bases. The CDR3 totals 15 residues. The CDR3 reads CASSEARPGNQPQHF. DNA of the CDR3: TGTGCCAGCAGTGAAGCGCGTCCAGGCAATCAGCCCCAGCATTTT.

This chain uses TRBV28 with TRBJ2-7; weak D call: TRBD1 (6 bases). The CDR3 is 15 amino acids. Germline V gene data show CDR1 as MDHEN and CDR2 as SYDVKM. V dropped 5 bases and J dropped 4 bases, with 18 bases sitting between them. The CDR3 DNA reads TGTGCCAGCAGTACGGACAGTTCCGTCCTATACGAGCAGTACTTC. Translating gives CASSTDSSVLYEQYF.

This clonotype was counted between two and nine times. The V call is TRBV19, the J call TRBJ1-5; D not certain. Germline CDR1 LNHDA, CDR2 SQIVND (reference sequence). This CDR3 spans 17 amino acids. V was shortened by 6 bases and J by 2 bases, with 20 bases between the two germline ends. CDR3 loop: CASRVSGNPSGNQPQHF. The CDR3 DNA reads TGTGCCAGTAGAGTATCGGGAAACCCCAGCGGCAATCAGCCCCAGCATTTT.

This clonotype was seen many times. This chain joins TRBV20-1 and TRBJ2-3; TRBD2 agrees at 16 bases. This CDR3 is built from 17 residues. The V segment lost 4 bases and the J segment 3 bases; nucleotides outside the gene matches: 7. Per the germline V gene, CDR1 is DFQATT and CDR2 is SNEGSKA (reference sequence). The CDR3: CSAKGTSGRAGTDTQYF. CDR3 in DNA: TGCAGTGCTAAAGGGACTAGCGGGAGGGCCGGAACAGATACGCAGTATTTT.

In this sample, this clonotype turned up once. The CDR3 is CASSPRGGRLNEQFF. The CDR3, as DNA: TGTGCCAGCAGTCCCCGGGGGGGCCGGTTGAATGAGCAGTTCTTC. The chain couples TRBV28 to TRBJ2-1, with 8 bases lining up with TRBD2. V shed 5 bases and J 7 bases; nucleotides not matched to a gene: 10. The length of the CDR3 is 15 residues. CDR1 and CDR2 (germline): MDHEN, SYDVKM.

The chain joins TRBV15 to TRBJ1-2; D unclear. CDR1 and CDR2 from the germline V gene are LNHNV and YYDKDF (reference sequence). V dropped 5 bases and J dropped 0 bases, with 4 bases sitting between them. The CDR3 covers 12 residues. CDR3: CATSASNYGYTF. The CDR3 DNA reads TGTGCCACCAGCGCGTCTAACTATGGCTACACCTTC.

This clonotype was observed many times. The gene calls are TRBV12-3 or TRBV12-4 and TRBJ2-2, with unresolved D. Trimming shortened V by 3 bases and J by 0 bases, and 8 bases separated the two germline ends. The CDR3 consists of 15 residues. The CDR3 protein is CASSLSQANTGELFF. The CDR3 region has the DNA TGTGCCAGCAGTTTGTCGCAGGCGAACACCGGGGAGCTGTTTTTT.

This clonotype appeared many times. This sequence joins TRBV9 and TRBJ2-7; 7 bases are a match to TRBD1. CDR1 SGDLS and CDR2 YYNGEE come from the germline V gene. The ends lost 4 bases at V and 3 bases at J; junction bases unmatched: 10. The CDR3 length is 15 residues. CDR3 loop: CASSSSGTAFYEQYF. The DNA for the CDR3 is TGTGCCAGCAGCTCCTCCGGGACAGCTTTCTACGAGCAGTACTTC.

Points on this clonotype: One base away lies a much larger clone, so this may be a sequencing read error. The chain uses TRBV3-1 and TRBJ2-2; D ambiguous. V shed 1 base and J shed 6 bases, with 0 bases lying between them. Germline CDR1 is LGHDT and CDR2 is YNNKEL (reference sequence). This CDR3 is built from 11 residues. The CDR3 coding sequence is TGTGCCAGCAGCCAAGCCGGGGAGCTGTTTTTT. This sequence encodes CASSQAGELFF.

This clonotype was seen more than once but under ten times. The rearrangement links TRBV2 to TRBJ2-7; 8 nucleotides align to TRBD2. Germline values: CDR1 SNHLY, CDR2 FYNNEI. J gave up 5 bases and V 5 bases, and 8 bases lay outside the gene matches. The CDR3 is made up of 14 amino acids. CDR3: CASSPRGGEHEQYF. The CDR3 coding sequence is TGTGCCAGCAGTCCCCGGGGGGGCGAACACGAGCAGTACTTC.

The rearrangement uses TRBV20-1 and TRBJ1-4; no reliable D call. The CDR3 extends over 13 amino acids. Germline V gives CDR1 DFQATT, CDR2 SNEGSKA (reference sequence). V was cut by 3 bases and J by 2 bases, with 7 bases left in between. The CDR3, as DNA: TGCAGTGCTAGGGGTCGGACTAATGAAAAACTGTTTTTT. Translating it yields CSARGRTNEKLFF.

The J gene is TRBJ1-2, the V gene TRBV6-1; D may be TRBD1 (5 bases). The CDR3 has 15 amino acids. CDR1 is MNHNS, CDR2 SASEGT, per germline. Trimming stripped 7 bases from V and 1 base from J, with 16 bases between. The CDR3 DNA reads TGTGCCAGCACCCACTCGGGAGGGGTTAACTATGGCTACACCTTC. This sequence encodes CASTHSGGVNYGYTF.

This clonotype was recorded at least ten times. The CDR3 here is CASSQRQAPNEKLFF. CDR3 nucleotide sequence: TGCGCCAGCAGCCAACGACAAGCCCCTAATGAAAAACTGTTTTTT. This chain connects TRBV5-1 to TRBJ1-4; D remains ambiguous. The CDR3 loop spans 15 amino acids. Trimming shortened V by 4 bases and J by 3 bases, and 13 bases separated the two germline ends. CDR1 and CDR2 (germline): SGHRS, YFSETQ.

This clonotype was seen ten or more times. This rearrangement joins TRBV4-3 to TRBJ1-4; no clear D. The CDR3 loop spans 15 amino acids. Deletions cut 0 bases from V and 5 bases from J, with 10 bases between. Germline V gives CDR1 LGHNA, CDR2 YSLEER. CDR3 sequence reads: CASSQELRSNEKLFF. The CDR3 coding sequence is TGCGCCAGCAGCCAAGAGCTCCGGAGCAATGAAAAACTGTTTTTT.

This clonotype came up many times. This chain connects TRBV4-2 to TRBJ2-2, with D perhaps matching TRBD1 or TRBD2 (5 bases each). This CDR3 has 14 amino acids. V was pared by 1 base and J by 6 bases, with 9 bases between. The germline V gene encodes CDR1 LGHNA and CDR2 YNFKEQ. The CDR3 DNA reads as TGTGCCAGCAGCCAAGGTGGGACCCCCGGGGAGCTGTTTTTT. It specifies CASSQGGTPGELFF.

This clonotype appeared a few times. The chain has TRBV24-1 and TRBJ2-3, with unresolved D. The V end lost 4 bases, the J end lost 6 bases, and 4 bases lay between the germline ends. CDR3 length equals 11 residues. CDR1 is KGHDR, CDR2 SFDVKD, per germline. The CDR3 loop is CATSEGDTQYF. Written as DNA, the CDR3 is TGTGCCACCAGTGAGGGGGATACGCAGTATTTT.